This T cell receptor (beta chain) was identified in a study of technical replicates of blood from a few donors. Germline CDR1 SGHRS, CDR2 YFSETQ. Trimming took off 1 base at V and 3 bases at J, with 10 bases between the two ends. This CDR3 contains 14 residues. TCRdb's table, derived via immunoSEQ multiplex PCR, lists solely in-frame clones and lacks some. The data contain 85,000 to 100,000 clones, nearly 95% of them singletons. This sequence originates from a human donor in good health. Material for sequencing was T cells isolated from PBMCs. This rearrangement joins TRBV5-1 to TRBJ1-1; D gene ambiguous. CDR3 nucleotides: TGCGCCAGCAGCTTGTACACCCTCGACACTGAAGCTTTCTTT. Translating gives CASSLYTLDTEAFF.